Following are 14 T cell receptor beta chains from one sample sequenced in a study of T cell changes during pregnancy in multiple sclerosis. This table comes from immunoSEQ multiplex PCR, and its TCRdb copy is limited to in-frame clones, with some not included. Of 75,000 to 90,000 clones detected, about 90% appear once; the ten largest clones hold 3.5%. Sequencing used PBMCs, obtained in the first trimester of pregnancy. Receptors were obtained from a female donor in good health, serving as a control in a pregnancy study. Some clones in this sample may be carry-over from other donors' samples.

J is TRBJ2-7 and V is TRBV4-1, with TRBD1 matching over 8 bases. V dropped 4 bases and J dropped 0; count of bases not matched to a gene: 17. The CDR3 is 19 amino acids. Germline V gene data show CDR1 as MGHRA and CDR2 as YSYEKL. CDR3 residues: CASSRLEGQDYSISYEQYF. In DNA form, the CDR3 reads TGCGCCAGCAGCCGGTTAGAGGGACAGGATTACTCGATCTCCTACGAGCAGTACTTC.

The chain carries TRBV5-4 and TRBJ2-7, with a tentative D call TRBD2 (7 bases). Germline assignment: CDR1 SGHNT and CDR2 YYREEE (reference sequence). The CDR3 sequence is 15 residues long. V lost 3 bases and J 0 bases, leaving 13 bases between the germline ends. CDR3 coding DNA: TGTGCCAGCAGCTACGGGGGGCCCAGCTCCTACGAGCAGTACTTC. Amino acids: CASSYGGPSSYEQYF. Variable domain in full (rest from reference TRBV5-4 and TRBJ2-7): ETGVTQSPTHLIKTRGQQVTLRCSSQSGHNTVSWYQQALGQGPQFIFQYYREEENGRGNFPPRFSGLQFPNYSSELNVNALELDDSALYLCASSYGGPSSYEQYFGPGTRLTVT.

V is TRBV4-1 and J is TRBJ2-7; no firm D call. V gave up 3 bases and J gave up 5 bases, with 5 bases separating them. The CDR3 consists of 11 residues. In germline, CDR1 is MGHRA, CDR2 YSYEKL. CDR3 sequence: CASSQGDEQYF. In DNA form, the CDR3 reads TGCGCCAGCAGCCAGGGCGACGAGCAGTACTTC.

The chain uses TRBV7-9 and TRBJ2-7, with D possibly TRBD2 on 6 matching bases. Trimming stripped 0 bases from V and 4 bases from J, with 13 bases between. The CDR3 loop spans 15 amino acids. Germline CDR1 reads SEHNR; CDR2 reads FQNEAQ (reference sequence). The DNA of the CDR3 is TGTGCCAGCAGCTTAGCGGGAGGTGGGAAGTACGAGCAGTACTTC. Amino acids: CASSLAGGGKYEQYF.

This sequence joins TRBV5-1 and TRBJ1-1; D might be TRBD1 (5 bases). The germline CDR1 and CDR2 sequences are SGHRS and YFSETQ. The CDR3 length is 14 residues. V was cut by 3 bases and J by 1 base, with 10 bases left in between. CDR3 sequence: CASSWKGPNTEAFF. CDR3 DNA sequence: TGCGCCAGCAGCTGGAAGGGGCCGAACACTGAAGCTTTCTTT.

The V and J genes are TRBV19 and TRBJ1-1; TRBD1 is a possible D gene (6 bases). The CDR3 totals 14 residues. The germline CDR1 and CDR2 sequences are LNHDA and SQIVND (reference sequence). V was shortened by 6 bases and J by 0 bases, with 11 bases between the two germline ends. The CDR3 bases are TGTGCCAGTAGACCAGACAGGATGAACACTGAAGCTTTCTTT. Translation: CASRPDRMNTEAFF.

The V call is TRBV6-6, the J call TRBJ1-6; D is ambiguous. The CDR3 has 13 amino acids. Trimming stripped 9 bases from V and 8 bases from J, with 14 bases between. The V gene's germline CDR1 is MNHNY and CDR2 SVGAGI (reference sequence). As DNA, the CDR3 is TGTGCCAGGGTAGAGGCAGTTGATTCACCCCTCCACTTT. Its protein product is CARVEAVDSPLHF.

The chain uses TRBV6-1 and TRBJ1-3; D remains unclear. Per the germline V gene, CDR1 is MNHNS and CDR2 is SASEGT. CDR3 size: 16 residues. The germline V and J ends were trimmed by 1 base and 0 bases, with 10 bases remaining between them. The CDR3 is CASSEVSGFSGNTIYF. The DNA of the CDR3 is TGTGCCAGCAGTGAAGTCTCAGGCTTCTCTGGAAACACCATATATTTT.

The V and J genes are TRBV4-1 and TRBJ2-5, with TRBD1 as a possible D gene (5 bases). The CDR3 sequence is 16 residues long. Germline CDR1 and CDR2: MGHRA and YSYEKL. Trimming cost V 0 bases and J 4 bases, with 15 bases left between them. DNA of the CDR3: TGCGCCAGCAGCCAAGAGTCCCAGGGTGGGGTAGAGACCCAGTACTTC. Translating gives CASSQESQGGVETQYF.

The chain links TRBV15 to TRBJ1-5; D unclear. The CDR3 spans 16 residues. Trimming removed 0 bases at V and 0 bases at J, with 9 bases between. CDR1 is LNHNV, CDR2 YYDKDF, per germline (reference sequence). The CDR3 region is CATSREGRNSNQPQHF. In nucleotides, the CDR3 is TGTGCCACCAGCAGAGAGGGCAGAAATAGCAATCAGCCCCAGCATTTT.

V is TRBV2 and J is TRBJ2-7; weak D call: TRBD1 (5 bases). The germline gives CDR1 SNHLY, CDR2 FYNNEI. This CDR3 spans 15 amino acids. The V end lost 4 bases, the J end lost 4 bases, and 17 bases lay between the germline ends. The CDR3 coding sequence is TGTGCCAGCAGTGGTAACACCTACGCAGGGTACGAGCAGTACTTC. Translating gives CASSGNTYAGYEQYF.

This chain links TRBV5-1 with TRBJ2-7, with 11 bases lining up with TRBD2. This CDR3 has 16 amino acids. CDR1 and CDR2 (germline): SGHRS, YFSETQ. Trimming removed 4 bases from V and 4 bases from J; junction bases left unmatched: 10. The CDR3 here is CASSPDTSGSWYEQYF. In DNA, the CDR3 is TGCGCCAGCAGCCCCGACACTAGCGGGAGCTGGTACGAGCAGTACTTC.

The V and J genes are TRBV7-8 and TRBJ1-2, with D possibly being TRBD1 (5 bases). Per germline, CDR1 SGHVS and CDR2 FQNEAQ. The length of the CDR3 is 16 residues. Trimming cost V 4 bases and J 4 bases, with 19 bases left between them. The CDR3 is CASSSYTTGGLYGYTF. The CDR3 DNA reads as TGTGCCAGCAGCTCCTACACTACAGGCGGTCTCTATGGCTACACCTTC.

The chain employs TRBV4-3 and TRBJ2-1; the match to TRBD2 covers 8 bases. CDR3 length: 17 residues. The ends lost 0 bases at V and 2 bases at J; junction bases unmatched: 6. The germline V gene has CDR1 LGHNA and CDR2 YSLEER. The DNA for the CDR3 is TGCGCCAGCAGCCAAGATCAGGAGACTAGCGCCTACAATGAGCAGTTCTTC. This encodes CASSQDQETSAYNEQFF.